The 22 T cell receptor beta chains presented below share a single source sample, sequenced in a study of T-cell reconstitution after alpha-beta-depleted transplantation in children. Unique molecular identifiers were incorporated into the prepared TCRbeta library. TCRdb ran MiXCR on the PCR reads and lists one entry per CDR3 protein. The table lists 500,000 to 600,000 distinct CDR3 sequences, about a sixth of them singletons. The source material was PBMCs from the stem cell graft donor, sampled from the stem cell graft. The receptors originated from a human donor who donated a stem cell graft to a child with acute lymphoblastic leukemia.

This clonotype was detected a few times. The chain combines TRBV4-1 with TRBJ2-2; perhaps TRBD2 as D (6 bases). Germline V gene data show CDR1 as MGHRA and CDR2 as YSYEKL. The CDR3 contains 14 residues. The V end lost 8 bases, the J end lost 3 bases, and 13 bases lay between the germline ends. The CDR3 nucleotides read TGCGCCAGCCTTAGCGGAGCTTACACCGGGGAGCTGTTTTTT. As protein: CASLSGAYTGELFF.

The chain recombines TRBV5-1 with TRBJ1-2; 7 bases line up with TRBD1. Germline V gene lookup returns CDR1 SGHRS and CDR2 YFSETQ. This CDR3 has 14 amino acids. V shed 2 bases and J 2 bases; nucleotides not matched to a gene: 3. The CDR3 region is CASSFWDSNYGYTF. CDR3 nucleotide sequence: TGCGCCAGCAGCTTTTGGGACAGCAACTATGGCTACACCTTC.

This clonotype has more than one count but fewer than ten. CDR3 sequence (DNA): TGTGCCAGCAGTTTTATCGCCGGGACAGGGTCCTACGAGCAGTACTTC. Protein sequence: CASSFIAGTGSYEQYF. This chain uses TRBV27 with TRBJ2-7; 9 bases are a match to TRBD1. Germline V gives CDR1 MNHEY, CDR2 SMNVEV (reference sequence). The V segment lost 3 bases and the J segment 1 base; nucleotides outside the gene matches: 7. CDR3 length: 16 amino acids.

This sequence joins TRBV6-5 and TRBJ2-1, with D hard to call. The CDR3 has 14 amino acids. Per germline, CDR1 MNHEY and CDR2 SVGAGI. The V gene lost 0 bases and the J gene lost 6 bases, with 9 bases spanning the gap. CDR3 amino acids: CASSYSIYFNEQFF. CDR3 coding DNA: TGTGCCAGCAGTTACTCGATCTACTTCAATGAGCAGTTCTTC.

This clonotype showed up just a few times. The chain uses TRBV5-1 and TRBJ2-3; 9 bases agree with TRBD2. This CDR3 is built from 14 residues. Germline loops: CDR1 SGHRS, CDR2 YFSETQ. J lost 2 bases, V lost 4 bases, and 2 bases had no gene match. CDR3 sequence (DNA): TGCGCCAGCAGCAGGACTAGCGTCACAGATACGCAGTATTTT. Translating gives CASSRTSVTDTQYF.

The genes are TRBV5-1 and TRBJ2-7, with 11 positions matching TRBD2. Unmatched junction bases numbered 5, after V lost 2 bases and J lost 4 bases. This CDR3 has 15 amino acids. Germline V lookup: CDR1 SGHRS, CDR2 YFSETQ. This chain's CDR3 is CASSFSGRAEYEQYF. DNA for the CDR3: TGCGCCAGCAGCTTTAGCGGGAGGGCCGAATACGAGCAGTACTTC.

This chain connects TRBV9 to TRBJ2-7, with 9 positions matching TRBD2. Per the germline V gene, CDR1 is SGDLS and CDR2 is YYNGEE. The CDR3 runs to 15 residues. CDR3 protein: CASAASGAGGYEQYF. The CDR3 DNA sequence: TGTGCTTCGGCCGCTAGCGGGGCCGGAGGCTACGAGCAGTACTTC.

CDR3 DNA sequence: TGTGCCAGCTCACGACAGGCGTCCTCCTACGAGCAGTACTTC. Translating it yields CASSRQASSYEQYF. The chain has TRBV18 and TRBJ2-7; D is possibly TRBD1 (6 bases). The CDR3 spans 14 residues. V lost 4 bases to trimming and J lost 0 bases, with 10 bases between them. The germline CDR1 and CDR2 sequences are KGHSH and LQKENI.

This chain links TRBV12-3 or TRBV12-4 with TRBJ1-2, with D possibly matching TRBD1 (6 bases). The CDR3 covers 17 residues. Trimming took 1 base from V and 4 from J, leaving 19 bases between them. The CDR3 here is CASSLVGGAELGYGYTF. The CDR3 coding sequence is TGTGCCAGCAGTTTAGTTGGGGGGGCAGAGCTTGGCTATGGCTACACCTTC.

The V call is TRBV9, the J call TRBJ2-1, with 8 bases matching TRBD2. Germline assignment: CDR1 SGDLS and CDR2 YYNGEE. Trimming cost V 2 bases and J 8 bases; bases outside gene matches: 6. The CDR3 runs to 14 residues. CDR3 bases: TGTGCCAGCAGCGTCCTCCCCGGGGGGGATGAGCAGTTCTTC. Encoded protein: CASSVLPGGDEQFF.

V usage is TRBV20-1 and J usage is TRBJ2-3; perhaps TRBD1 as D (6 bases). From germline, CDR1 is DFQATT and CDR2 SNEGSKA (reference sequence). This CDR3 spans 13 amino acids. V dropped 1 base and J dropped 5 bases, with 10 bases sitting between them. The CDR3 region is CSARVRTEDTQYF. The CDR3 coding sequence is TGCAGTGCTAGAGTCCGGACAGAAGATACGCAGTATTTT.

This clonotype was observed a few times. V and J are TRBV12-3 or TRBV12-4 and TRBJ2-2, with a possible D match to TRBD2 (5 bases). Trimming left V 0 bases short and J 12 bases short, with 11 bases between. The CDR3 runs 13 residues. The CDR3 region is CASSLALTGKLFF. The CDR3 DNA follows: TGTGCCAGCAGTTTAGCGCTAACGGGAAAGCTGTTTTTT.

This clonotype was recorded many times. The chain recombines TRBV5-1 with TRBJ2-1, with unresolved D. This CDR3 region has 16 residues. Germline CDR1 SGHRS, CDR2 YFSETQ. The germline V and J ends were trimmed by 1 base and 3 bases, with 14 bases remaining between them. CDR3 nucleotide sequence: TGCGCCAGCAGCTTGAGTGGTGGGATGAGCTACAATGAGCAGTTCTTC. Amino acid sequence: CASSLSGGMSYNEQFF.

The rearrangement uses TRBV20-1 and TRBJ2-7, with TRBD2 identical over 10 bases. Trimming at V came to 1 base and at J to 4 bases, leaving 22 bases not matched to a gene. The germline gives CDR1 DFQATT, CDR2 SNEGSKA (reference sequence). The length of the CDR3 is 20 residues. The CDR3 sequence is CSARGGPGSIRLAGAYEQYF. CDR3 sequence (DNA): TGCAGTGCTAGAGGCGGCCCGGGAAGTATCCGTCTAGCGGGAGCTTACGAGCAGTACTTC.

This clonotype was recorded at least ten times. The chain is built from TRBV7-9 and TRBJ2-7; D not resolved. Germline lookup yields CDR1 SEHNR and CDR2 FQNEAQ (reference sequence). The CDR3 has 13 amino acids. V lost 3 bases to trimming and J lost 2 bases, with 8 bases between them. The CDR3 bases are TGTGCCAGCAGCTTGGATGGCCCCTACGAGCAGTACTTC. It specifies CASSLDGPYEQYF.

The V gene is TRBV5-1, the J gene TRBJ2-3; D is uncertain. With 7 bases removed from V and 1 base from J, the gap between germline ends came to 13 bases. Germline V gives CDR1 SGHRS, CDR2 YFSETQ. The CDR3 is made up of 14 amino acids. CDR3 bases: TGCGCCAGCGCGCCTACTGGGGGCACAGATACGCAGTATTTT. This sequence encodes CASAPTGGTDTQYF.

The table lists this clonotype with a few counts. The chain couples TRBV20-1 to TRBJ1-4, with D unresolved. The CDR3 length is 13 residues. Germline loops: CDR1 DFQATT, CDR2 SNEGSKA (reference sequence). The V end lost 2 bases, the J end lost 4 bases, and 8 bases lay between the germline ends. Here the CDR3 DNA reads TGCAGTGCTAGACGCGGGGTTAATGAAAAACTGTTTTTT. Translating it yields CSARRGVNEKLFF.

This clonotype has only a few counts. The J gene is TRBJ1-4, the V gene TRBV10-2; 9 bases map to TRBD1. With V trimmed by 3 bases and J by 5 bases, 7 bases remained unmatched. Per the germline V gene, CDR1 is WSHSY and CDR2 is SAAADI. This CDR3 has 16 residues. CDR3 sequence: CASSDPTGTGNEKLFF. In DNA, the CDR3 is TGCGCCAGCAGTGATCCAACCGGGACAGGGAATGAAAAACTGTTTTTT.

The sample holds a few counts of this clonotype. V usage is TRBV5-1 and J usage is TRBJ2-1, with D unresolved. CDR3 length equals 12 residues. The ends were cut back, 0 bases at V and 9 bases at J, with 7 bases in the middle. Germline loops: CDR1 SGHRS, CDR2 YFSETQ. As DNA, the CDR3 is TGCGCCAGCAGCTTGGAGCGAGGTGAGCAGTTCTTC. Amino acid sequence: CASSLERGEQFF.

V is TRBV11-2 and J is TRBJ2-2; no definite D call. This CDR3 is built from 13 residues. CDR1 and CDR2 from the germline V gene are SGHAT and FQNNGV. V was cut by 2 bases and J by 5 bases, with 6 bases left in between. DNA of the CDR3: TGTGCCAGCAGCTTACCTGAGACCGGGGAGCTGTTTTTT. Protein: CASSLPETGELFF.

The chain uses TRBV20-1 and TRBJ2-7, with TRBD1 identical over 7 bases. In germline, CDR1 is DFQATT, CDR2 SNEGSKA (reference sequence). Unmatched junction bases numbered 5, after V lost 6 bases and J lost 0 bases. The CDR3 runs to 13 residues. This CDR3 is CSARQGFSYEQYF. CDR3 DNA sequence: TGCAGTGCGAGACAGGGATTCTCCTACGAGCAGTACTTC.

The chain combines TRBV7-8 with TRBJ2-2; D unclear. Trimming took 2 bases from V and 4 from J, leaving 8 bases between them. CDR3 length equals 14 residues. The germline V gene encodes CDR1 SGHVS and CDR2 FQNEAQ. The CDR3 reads CASSLLLVTGELFF. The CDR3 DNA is TGTGCCAGCAGCTTACTCCTCGTCACCGGGGAGCTGTTTTTT.